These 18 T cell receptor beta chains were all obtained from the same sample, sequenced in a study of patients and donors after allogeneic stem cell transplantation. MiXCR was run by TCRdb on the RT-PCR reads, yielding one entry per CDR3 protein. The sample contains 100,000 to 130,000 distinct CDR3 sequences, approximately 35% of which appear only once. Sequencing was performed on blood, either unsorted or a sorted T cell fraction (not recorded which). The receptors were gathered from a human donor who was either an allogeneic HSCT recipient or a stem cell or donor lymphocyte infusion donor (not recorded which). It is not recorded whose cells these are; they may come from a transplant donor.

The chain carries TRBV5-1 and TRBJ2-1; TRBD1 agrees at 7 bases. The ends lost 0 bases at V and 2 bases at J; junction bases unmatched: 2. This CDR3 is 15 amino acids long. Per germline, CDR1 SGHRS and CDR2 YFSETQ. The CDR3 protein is CASSLAQGAYNEQFF. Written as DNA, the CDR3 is TGCGCCAGCAGCTTGGCGCAGGGGGCCTACAATGAGCAGTTCTTC.

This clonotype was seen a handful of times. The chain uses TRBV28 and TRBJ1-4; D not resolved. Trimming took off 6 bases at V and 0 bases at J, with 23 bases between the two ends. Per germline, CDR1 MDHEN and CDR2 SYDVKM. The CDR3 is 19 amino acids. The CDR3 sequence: CASSSLTTLDPATNEKLFF. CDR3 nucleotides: TGTGCCAGCAGCTCTCTCACAACATTGGATCCTGCAACTAATGAAAAACTGTTTTTT.

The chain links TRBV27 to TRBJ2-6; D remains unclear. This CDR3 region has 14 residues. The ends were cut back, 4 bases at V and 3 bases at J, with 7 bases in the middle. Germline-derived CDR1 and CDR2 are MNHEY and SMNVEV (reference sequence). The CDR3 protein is CASSSIYGANVLTF. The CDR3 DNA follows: TGTGCCAGCAGTTCCATATATGGGGCCAACGTCCTGACTTTC.

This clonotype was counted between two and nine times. The CDR3: CATSSAWGLSNNEQFF. DNA of the CDR3: TGTGCCACCAGCAGCGCTTGGGGACTATCTAACAATGAGCAGTTCTTC. The gene calls are TRBV15 and TRBJ2-1; 7 bases agree with TRBD2. V lost 3 bases and J lost 5; bases outside the gene matches: 10. Germline V gives CDR1 LNHNV, CDR2 YYDKDF (reference sequence). The CDR3 has 16 residues.

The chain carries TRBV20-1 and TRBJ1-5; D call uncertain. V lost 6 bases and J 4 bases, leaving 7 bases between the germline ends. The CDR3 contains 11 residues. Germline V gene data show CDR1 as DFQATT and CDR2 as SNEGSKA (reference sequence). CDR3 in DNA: TGCAGTGCCGCCGCGAATCAGCCCCAGCATTTT. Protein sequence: CSAAANQPQHF.

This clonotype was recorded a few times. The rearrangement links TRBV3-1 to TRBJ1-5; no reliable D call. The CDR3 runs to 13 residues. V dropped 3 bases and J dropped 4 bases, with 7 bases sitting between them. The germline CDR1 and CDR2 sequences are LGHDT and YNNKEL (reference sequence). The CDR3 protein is CASSHGENQPQHF. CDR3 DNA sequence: TGTGCCAGCAGCCACGGAGAAAATCAGCCCCAGCATTTT.

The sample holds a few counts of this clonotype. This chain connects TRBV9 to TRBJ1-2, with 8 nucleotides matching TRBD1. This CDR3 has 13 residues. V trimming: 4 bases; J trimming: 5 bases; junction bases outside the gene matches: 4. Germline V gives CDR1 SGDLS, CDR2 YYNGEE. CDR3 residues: CASSQQGVYGYTF. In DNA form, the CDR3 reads TGTGCCAGCAGCCAACAGGGGGTGTATGGCTACACCTTC.

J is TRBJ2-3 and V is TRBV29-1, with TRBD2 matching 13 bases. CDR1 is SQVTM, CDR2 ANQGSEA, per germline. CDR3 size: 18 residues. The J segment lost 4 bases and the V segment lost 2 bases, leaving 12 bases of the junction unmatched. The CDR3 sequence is CSVERQTRTSGRSDTQYF. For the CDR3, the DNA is TGCAGCGTTGAAAGGCAGACTCGGACTAGCGGGAGATCAGATACGCAGTATTTT.

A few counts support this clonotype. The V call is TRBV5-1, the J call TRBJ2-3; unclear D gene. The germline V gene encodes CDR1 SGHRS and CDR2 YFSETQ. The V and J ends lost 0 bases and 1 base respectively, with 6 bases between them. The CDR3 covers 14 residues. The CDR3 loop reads CASSLETGTDTQYF. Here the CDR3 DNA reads TGCGCCAGCAGCTTGGAAACGGGCACAGATACGCAGTATTTT.

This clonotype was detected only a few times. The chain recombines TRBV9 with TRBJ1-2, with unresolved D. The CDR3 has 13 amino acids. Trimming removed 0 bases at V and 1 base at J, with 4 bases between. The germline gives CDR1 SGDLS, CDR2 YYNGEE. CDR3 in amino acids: CASSVDRNYGYTF. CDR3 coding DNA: TGTGCCAGCAGCGTAGACCGTAACTATGGCTACACCTTC.

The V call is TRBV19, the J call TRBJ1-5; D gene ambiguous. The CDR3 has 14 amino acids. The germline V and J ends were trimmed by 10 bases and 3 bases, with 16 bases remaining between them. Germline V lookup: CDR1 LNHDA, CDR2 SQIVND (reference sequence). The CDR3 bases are TGTGCCACAAAAAAGACGCCGGACAATCAGCCCCAGCATTTT. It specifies CATKKTPDNQPQHF. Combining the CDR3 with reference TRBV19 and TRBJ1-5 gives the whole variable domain DGGITQSPKYLFRKEGQNVTLSCEQNLNHDAMYWYRQDPGQGLRLIYYSQIVNDFQKGDIAEGYSVSREKKESFPLTVTSAQKNPTAFYLCATKKTPDNQPQHFGDGTRLSIL.

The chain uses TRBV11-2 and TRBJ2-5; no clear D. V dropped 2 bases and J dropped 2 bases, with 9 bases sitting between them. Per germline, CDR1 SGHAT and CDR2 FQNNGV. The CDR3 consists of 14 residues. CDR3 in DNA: TGTGCCAGCAGCTTACTGTCCTCACAAGAGACCCAGTACTTC. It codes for CASSLLSSQETQYF.

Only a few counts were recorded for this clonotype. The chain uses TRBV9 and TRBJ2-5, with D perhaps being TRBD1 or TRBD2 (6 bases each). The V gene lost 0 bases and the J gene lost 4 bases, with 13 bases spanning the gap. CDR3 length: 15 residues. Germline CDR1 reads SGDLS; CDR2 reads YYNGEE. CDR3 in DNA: TGTGCCAGCAGCGTAGAGGGGGGCAGGGCAGAGACCCAGTACTTC. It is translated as CASSVEGGRAETQYF.

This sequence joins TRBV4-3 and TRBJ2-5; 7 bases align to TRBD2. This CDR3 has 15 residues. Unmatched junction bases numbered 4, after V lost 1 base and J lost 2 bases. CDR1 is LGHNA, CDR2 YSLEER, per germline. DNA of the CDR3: TGCGCCAGCAGCCAAGGACCTAGCGGACAAGAGACCCAGTACTTC. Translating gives CASSQGPSGQETQYF.

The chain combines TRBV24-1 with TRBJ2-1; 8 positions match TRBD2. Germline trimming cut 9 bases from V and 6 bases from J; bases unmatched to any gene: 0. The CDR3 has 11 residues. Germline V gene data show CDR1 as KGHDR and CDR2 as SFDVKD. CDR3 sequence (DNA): TGTGCCACCCGGGGGGGCAATGAGCAGTTCTTC. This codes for CATRGGNEQFF.

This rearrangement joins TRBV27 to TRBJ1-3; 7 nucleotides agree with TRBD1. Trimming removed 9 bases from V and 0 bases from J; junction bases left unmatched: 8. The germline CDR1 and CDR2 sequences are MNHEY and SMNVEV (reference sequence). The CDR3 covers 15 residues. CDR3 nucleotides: TGTGCCAGGAAGGGACAGAACTTCTCTGGAAACACCATATATTTT. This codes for CARKGQNFSGNTIYF.

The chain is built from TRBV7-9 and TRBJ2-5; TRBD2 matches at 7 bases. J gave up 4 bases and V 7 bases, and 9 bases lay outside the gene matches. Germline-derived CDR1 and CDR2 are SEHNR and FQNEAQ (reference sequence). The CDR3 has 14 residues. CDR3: CASTLAPLGETQYF. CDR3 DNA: TGTGCCAGCACACTAGCGCCCTTGGGAGAGACCCAGTACTTC.

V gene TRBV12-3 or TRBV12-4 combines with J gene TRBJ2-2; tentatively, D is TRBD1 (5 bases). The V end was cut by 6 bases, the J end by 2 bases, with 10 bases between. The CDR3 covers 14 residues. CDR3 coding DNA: TGTGCCAGCAGCCCAGACAGTAACACCGGGGAGCTGTTTTTT. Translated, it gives CASSPDSNTGELFF.